Reported below is one T cell receptor beta chain. Data came from immunoSEQ multiplex PCR; TCRdb stores just in-frame clones and leaves some out. The repertoire holds tens of thousands of clones, with about 92% as singletons. The CDR3 contains 13 residues. V was pared by 5 bases and J by 5 bases, with 11 bases between. Germline lookup yields CDR1 SGHDT and CDR2 YYEEEE. These data are taken from a study of T cell changes during pregnancy in multiple sclerosis. Sample: peripheral blood, taken in the first trimester of pregnancy. The genes are TRBV5-6 and TRBJ1-3; TRBD1 might be the D (6 bases). This sequence was found in a female donor in good health, enrolled as a control in a pregnancy study. The CDR3 bases are TGTGCCAGCAGTCCTACAGGGAGAAACACCATATATTTT. Residues: CASSPTGRNTIYF.